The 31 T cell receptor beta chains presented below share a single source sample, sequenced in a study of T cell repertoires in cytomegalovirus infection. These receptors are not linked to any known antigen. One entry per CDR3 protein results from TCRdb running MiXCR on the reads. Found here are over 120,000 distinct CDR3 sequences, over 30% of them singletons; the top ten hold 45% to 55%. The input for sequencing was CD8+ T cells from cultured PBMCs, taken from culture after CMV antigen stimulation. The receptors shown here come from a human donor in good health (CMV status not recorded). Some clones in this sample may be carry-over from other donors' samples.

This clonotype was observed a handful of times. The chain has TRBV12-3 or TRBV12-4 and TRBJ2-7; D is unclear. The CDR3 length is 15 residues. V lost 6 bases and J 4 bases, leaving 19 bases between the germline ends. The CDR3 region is CASSSLGGVEYEQYF. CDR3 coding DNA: TGTGCCAGCAGCTCCCTCGGTGGGGTGGAATACGAGCAGTACTTC.

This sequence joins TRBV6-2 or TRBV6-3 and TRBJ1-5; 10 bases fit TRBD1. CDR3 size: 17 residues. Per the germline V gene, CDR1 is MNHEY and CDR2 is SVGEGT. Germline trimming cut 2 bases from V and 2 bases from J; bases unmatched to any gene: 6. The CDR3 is CASSYPPGTGGNQPQHF. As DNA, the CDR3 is TGTGCCAGCAGTTACCCCCCGGGGACAGGGGGCAATCAGCCCCAGCATTTT.

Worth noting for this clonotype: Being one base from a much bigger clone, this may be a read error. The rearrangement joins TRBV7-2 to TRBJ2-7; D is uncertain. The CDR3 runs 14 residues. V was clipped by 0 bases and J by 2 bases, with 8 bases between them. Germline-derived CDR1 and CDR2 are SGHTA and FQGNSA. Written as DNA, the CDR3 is TGTGCCAGCAGCTTAGCTGGGCCCGCCTACGAGCAGTACTTC. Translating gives CASSLAGPAYEQYF.

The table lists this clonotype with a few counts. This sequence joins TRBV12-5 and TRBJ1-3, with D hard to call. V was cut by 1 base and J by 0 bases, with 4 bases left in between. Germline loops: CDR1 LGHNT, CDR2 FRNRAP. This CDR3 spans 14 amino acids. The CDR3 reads CASGLDLSGNTIYF. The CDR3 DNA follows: TGTGCTAGTGGTTTGGACCTCTCTGGAAACACCATATATTTT.

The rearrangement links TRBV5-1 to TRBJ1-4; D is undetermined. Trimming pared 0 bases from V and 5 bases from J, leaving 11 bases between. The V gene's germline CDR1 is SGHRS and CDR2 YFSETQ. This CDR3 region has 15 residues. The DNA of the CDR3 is TGCGCCAGCAGCTTGGCCCTGGGAGAGAATGAAAAACTGTTTTTT. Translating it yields CASSLALGENEKLFF. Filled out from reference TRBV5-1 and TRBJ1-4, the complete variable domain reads KAGVTQTPRYLIKTRGQQVTLSCSPISGHRSVSWYQQTPGQGLQFLFEYFSETQRNKGNFPGRFSGRQFSNSRSEMNVSTLELGDSALYLCASSLALGENEKLFFGSGTQLSVL.

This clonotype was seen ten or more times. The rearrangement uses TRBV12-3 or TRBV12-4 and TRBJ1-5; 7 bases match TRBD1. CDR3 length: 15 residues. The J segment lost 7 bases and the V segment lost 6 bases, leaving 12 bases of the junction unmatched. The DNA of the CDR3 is TGTGCCAGCAGCCCCAGCAAGAGGGGGCGACAGCCCCAGCATTTT. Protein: CASSPSKRGRQPQHF.

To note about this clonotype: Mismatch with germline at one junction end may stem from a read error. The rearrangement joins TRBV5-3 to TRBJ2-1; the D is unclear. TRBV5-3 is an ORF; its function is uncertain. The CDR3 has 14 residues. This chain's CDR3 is CASSFRASYNEQFF. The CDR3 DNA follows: TGTGCCAGCAGCTTTAGGGCCTCCTACAATGAGCAGTTCTTC.

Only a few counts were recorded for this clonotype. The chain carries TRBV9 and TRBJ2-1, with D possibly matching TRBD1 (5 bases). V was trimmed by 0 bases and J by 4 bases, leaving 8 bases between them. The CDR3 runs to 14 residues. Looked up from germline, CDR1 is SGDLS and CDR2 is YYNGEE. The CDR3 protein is CASSVGQGYNEQFF. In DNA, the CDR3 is TGTGCCAGCAGCGTAGGGCAGGGATACAATGAGCAGTTCTTC. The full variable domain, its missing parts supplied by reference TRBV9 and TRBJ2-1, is DSGVTQTPKHLITATGQRVTLRCSPRSGDLSVYWYQQSLDQGLQFLIQYYNGEERAKGNILERFSAQQFPDLHSELNLSSLELGDSALYFCASSVGQGYNEQFFGPGTRLTVL.

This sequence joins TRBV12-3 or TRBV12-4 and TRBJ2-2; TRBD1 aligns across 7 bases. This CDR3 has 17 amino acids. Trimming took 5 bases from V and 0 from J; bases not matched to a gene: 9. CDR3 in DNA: TGTGCCAGCAGTCGCGGTACAGGGGACCCGAACACCGGGGAGCTGTTTTTT. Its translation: CASSRGTGDPNTGELFF.

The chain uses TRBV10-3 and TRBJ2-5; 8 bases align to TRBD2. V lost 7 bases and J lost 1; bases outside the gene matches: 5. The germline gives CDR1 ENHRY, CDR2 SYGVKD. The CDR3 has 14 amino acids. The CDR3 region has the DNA TGTGCCATCACCTTAGGACTAGCCCAAGAGACCCAGTACTTC. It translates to CAITLGLAQETQYF.

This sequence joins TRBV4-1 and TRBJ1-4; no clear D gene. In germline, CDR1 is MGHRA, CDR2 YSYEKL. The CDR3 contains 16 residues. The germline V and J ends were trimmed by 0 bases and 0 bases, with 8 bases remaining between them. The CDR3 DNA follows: TGCGCCAGCAGCCAAGATGCGGGTACAACTAATGAAAAACTGTTTTTT. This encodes CASSQDAGTTNEKLFF.

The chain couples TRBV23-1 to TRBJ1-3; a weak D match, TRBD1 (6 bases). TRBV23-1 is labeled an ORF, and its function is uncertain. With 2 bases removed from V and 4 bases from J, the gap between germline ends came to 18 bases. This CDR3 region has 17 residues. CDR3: CASSQPGQPRGGNTIYF. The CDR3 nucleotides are TGCGCCAGCAGTCAACCGGGACAACCGCGGGGAGGAAACACCATATATTTT.

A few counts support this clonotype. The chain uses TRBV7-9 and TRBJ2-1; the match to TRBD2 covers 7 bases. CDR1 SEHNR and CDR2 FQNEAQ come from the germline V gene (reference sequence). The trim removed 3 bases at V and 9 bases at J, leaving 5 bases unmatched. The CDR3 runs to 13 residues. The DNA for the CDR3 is TGTGCCAGCAGCTTCGGCGGGGGTTCTGAGCAGTTCTTC. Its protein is CASSFGGGSEQFF.

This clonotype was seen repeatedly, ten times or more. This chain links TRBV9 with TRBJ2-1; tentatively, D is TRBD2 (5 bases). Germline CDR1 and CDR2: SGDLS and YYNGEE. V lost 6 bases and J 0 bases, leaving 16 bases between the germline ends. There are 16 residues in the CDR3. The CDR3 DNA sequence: TGTGCCAGCATGAAAGGGAGCGGATACTCCTACAATGAGCAGTTCTTC. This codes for CASMKGSGYSYNEQFF.

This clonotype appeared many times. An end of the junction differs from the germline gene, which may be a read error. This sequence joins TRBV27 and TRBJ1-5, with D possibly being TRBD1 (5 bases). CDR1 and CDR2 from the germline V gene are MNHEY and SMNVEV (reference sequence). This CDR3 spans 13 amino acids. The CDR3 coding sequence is TGCGCCAGCAGCTTGTCAGGGAATCAGCCCCAGCATTTT. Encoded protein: CASSLSGNQPQHF.

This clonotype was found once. This CDR3 reads CASSTGVEQFF. In nucleotides, the CDR3 is TGTGCCAGCAGTACCGGGGTTGAGCAGTTCTTC. The chain couples TRBV6-1 to TRBJ2-1; tentative D call: TRBD2 (5 bases). This CDR3 contains 11 residues. V gave up 5 bases and J gave up 9 bases, with 8 bases separating them. Germline CDR1 is MNHNS and CDR2 is SASEGT.

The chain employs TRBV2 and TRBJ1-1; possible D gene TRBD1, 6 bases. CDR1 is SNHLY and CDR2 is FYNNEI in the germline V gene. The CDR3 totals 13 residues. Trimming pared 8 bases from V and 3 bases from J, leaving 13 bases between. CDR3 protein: CASAERGDTEAFF. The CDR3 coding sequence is TGTGCCAGCGCCGAAAGGGGGGACACTGAAGCTTTCTTT. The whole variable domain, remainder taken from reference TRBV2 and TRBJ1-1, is EPEVTQTPSHQVTQMGQEVILRCVPISNHLYFYWYRQILGQKVEFLVSFYNNEISEKSEIFDDQFSVERPDGSNFTLKIRSTKLEDSAMYFCASAERGDTEAFFGQGTRLTVV.

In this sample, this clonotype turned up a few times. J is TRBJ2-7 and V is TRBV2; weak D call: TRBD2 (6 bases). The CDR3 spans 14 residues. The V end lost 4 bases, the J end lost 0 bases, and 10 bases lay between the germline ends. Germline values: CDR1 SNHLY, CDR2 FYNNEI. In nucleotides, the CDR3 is TGTGCCAGCAGTGCTGGGGGGTCCTCCTACGAGCAGTACTTC. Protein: CASSAGGSSYEQYF.

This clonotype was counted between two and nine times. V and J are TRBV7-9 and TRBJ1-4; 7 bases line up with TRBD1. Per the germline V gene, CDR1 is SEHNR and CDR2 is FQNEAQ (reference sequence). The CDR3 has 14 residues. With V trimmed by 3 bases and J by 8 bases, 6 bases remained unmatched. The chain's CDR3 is CASSFTGVEEKLFF. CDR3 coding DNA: TGTGCCAGCAGCTTCACAGGGGTAGAGGAAAAACTGTTTTTT.

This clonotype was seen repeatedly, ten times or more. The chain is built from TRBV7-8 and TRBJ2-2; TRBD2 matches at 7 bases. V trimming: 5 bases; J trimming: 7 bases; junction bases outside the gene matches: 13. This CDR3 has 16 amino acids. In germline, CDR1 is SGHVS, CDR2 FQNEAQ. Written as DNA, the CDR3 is TGTGCCAGCAGCATCGGGACTATGGAAAGGCTCGGGGAGCTGTTTTTT. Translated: CASSIGTMERLGELFF.

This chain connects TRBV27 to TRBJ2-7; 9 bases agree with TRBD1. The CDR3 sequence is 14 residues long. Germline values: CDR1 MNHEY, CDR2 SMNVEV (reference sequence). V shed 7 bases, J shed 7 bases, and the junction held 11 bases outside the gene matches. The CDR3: CASISRDRASEQYF. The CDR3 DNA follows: TGTGCCAGCATTTCCCGGGACAGGGCAAGTGAGCAGTACTTC.

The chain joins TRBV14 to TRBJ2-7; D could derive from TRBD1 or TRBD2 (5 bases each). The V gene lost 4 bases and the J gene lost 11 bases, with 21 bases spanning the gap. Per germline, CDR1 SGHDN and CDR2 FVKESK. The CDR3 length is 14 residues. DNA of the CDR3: TGTGCCAGCAGCCTGGGGGAGACAGTAGATGGGGAGTACTTC. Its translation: CASSLGETVDGEYF.

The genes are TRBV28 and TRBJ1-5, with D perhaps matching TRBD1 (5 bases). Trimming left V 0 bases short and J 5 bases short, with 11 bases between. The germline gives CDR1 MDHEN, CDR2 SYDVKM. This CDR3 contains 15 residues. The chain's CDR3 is CASSLWGEADQPQHF. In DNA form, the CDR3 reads TGTGCCAGCAGTTTATGGGGGGAGGCTGATCAGCCCCAGCATTTT.

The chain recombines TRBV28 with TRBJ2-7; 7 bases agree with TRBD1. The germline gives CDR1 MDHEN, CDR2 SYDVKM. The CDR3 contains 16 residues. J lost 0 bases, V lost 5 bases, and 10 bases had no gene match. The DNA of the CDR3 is TGTGCCAGCAGTGGGGGACAGTTTCATAGCTCCTACGAGCAGTACTTC. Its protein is CASSGGQFHSSYEQYF.

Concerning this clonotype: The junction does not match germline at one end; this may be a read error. CDR3 sequence (DNA): TGTGCCAGCAGCTTATCGGGTCTCTTAGGGGAAAAACTGTTTTTT. Translation gives CASSLSGLLGEKLFF. The chain joins TRBV27 to TRBJ1-4, with D unclear. The CDR3 length is 15 residues. Germline loops: CDR1 MNHEY, CDR2 SMNVEV (reference sequence).

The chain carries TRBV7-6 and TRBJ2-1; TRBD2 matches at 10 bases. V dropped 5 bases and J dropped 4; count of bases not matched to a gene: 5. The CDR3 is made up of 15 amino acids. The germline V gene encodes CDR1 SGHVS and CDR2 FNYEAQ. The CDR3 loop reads CASSPQTSGYNEQFF. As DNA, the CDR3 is TGTGCCAGCAGCCCTCAGACTAGCGGGTACAATGAGCAGTTCTTC. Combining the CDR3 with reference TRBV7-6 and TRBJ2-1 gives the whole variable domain GAGVSQSPRYKVTKRGQDVALRCDPISGHVSLYWYRQALGQGPEFLTYFNYEAQQDKSGLPNDRFSAERPEGSISTLTIQRTEQRDSAMYRCASSPQTSGYNEQFFGPGTRLTVL.

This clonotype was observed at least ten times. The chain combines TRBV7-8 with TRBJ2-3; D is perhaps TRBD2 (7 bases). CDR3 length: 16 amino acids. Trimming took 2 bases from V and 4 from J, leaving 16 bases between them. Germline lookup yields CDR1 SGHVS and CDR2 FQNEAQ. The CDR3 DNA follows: TGTGCCAGCAGCTTATGGGCGGGGGCCCCCCCAGATACGCAGTATTTT. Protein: CASSLWAGAPPDTQYF.

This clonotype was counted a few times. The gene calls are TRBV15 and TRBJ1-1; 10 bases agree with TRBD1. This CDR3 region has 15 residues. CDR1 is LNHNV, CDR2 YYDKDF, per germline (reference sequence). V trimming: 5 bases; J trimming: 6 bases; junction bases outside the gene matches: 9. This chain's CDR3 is CATSRDRGSASEAFF. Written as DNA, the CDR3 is TGTGCCACCAGCCGGGACAGGGGAAGTGCCTCTGAAGCTTTCTTT.

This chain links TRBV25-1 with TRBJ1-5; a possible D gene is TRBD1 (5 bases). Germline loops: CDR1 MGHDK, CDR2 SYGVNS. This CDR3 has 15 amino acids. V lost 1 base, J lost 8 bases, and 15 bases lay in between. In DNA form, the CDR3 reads TGTGCCAGCAGTGAATCGCCGGGGCACGGGGAGCCCCAGCATTTT. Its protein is CASSESPGHGEPQHF.

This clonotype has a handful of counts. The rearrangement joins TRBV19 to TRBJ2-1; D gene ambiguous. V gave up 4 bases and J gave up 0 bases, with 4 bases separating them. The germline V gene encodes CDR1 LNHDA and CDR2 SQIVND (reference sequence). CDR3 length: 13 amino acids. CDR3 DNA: TGTGCCAGTAGTACTGACTCCTACAATGAGCAGTTCTTC. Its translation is CASSTDSYNEQFF.

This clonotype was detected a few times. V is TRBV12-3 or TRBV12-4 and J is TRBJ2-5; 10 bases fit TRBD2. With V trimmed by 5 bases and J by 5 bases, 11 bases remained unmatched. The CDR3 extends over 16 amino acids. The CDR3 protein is CASSATSGWGSETQYF. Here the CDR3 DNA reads TGTGCCAGCAGTGCGACTAGCGGGTGGGGGAGCGAGACCCAGTACTTC.